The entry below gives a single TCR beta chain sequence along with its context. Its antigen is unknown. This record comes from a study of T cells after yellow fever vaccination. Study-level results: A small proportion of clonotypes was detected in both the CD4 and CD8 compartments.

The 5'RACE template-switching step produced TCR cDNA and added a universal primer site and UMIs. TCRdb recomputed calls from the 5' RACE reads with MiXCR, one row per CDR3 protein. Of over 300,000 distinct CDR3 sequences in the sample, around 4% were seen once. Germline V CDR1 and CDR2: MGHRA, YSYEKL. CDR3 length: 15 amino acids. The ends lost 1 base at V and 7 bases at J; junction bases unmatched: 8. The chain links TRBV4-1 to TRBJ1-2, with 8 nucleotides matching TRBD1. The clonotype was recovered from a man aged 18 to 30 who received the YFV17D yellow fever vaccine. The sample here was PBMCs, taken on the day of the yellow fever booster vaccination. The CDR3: CASSQGDRGGGGYTF. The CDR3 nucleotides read TGCGCCAGCAGCCAAGGAGACAGGGGAGGAGGTGGCTACACCTTC.